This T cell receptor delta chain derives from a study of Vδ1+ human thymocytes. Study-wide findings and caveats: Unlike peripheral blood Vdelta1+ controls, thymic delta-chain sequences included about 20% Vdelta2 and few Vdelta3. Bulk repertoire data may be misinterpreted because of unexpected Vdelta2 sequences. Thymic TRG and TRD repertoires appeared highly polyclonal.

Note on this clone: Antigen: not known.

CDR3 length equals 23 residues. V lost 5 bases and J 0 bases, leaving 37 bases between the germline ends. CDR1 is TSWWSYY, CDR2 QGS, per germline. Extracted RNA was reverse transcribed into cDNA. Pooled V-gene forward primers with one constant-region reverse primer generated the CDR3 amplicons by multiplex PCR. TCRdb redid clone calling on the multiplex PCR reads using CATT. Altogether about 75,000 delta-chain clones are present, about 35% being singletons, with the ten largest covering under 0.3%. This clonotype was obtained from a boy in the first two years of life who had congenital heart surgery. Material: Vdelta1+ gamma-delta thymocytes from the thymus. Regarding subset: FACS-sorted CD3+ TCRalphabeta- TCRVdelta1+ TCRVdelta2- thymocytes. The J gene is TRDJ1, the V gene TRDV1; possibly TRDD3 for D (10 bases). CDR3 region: CALGQRAFLRLLGDFPYTDKLIF. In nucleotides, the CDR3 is TGTGCTCTTGGGCAGCGGGCCTTCCTACGCTTACTGGGGGATTTCCCGTACACCGATAAACTCATCTTT.